The following is a TCR beta chain sequence with its context. V gave up 0 bases and J gave up 1 base, with 13 bases separating them. The CDR3 sequence is 16 residues long. Germline V gene data show CDR1 as LGHNA and CDR2 as YSLEER. These data come from a study of control samples from healthy donors and cancer patients. Some clones are missing from TCRdb's copy, which holds only in-frame ones; the method was immunoSEQ multiplex PCR. Here the sample spans 98,000 or so clones, about 80% being singletons. This receptor was taken from a man aged 18 to 29 in good health. Sequencing input: blood. The chain employs TRBV4-3 and TRBJ2-7; D is possibly TRBD1 (6 bases). The CDR3 DNA reads as TGCGCCAGCAGCCAAGAAGACAGGTTGGGGTCCTACGAGCAGTACTTC. Translated, it gives CASSQEDRLGSYEQYF.